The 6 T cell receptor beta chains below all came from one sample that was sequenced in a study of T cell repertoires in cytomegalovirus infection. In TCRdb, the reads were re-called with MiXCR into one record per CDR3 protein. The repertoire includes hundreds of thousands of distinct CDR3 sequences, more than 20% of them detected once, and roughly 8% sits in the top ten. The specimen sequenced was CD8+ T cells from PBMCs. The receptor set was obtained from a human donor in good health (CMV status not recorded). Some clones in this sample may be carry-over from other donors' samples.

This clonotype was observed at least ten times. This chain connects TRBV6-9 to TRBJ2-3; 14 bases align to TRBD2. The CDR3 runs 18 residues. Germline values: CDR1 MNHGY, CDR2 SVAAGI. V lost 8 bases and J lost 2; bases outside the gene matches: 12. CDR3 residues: CASWFTWTSGGITDTQYF. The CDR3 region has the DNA TGTGCCAGCTGGTTTACCTGGACTAGCGGGGGGATCACAGATACGCAGTATTTT.

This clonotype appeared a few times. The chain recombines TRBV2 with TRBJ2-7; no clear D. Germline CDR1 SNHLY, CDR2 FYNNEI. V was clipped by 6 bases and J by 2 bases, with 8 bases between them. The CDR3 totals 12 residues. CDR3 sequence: CASSETPYEQYF. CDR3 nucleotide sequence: TGTGCCAGCAGCGAAACGCCCTACGAGCAGTACTTC.

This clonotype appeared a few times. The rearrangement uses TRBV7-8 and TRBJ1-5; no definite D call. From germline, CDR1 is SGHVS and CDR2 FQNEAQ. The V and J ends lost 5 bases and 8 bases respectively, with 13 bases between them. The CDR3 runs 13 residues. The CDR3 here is CASSTRLAEPQHF. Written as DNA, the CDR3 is TGTGCCAGCAGCACCAGGCTGGCGGAGCCCCAGCATTTT.

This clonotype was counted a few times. This chain's CDR3 is CASSLFRGTEQYV. In DNA form, the CDR3 reads TGTGCCAGCAGTTTATTTCGGGGTACCGAGCAGTACGTC. The chain uses TRBV28 and TRBJ2-7, with D possibly being TRBD2 (5 bases). Germline CDR1 is MDHEN and CDR2 is SYDVKM. V was cut by 1 base and J by 6 bases, with 10 bases left in between. CDR3 length: 13 amino acids.

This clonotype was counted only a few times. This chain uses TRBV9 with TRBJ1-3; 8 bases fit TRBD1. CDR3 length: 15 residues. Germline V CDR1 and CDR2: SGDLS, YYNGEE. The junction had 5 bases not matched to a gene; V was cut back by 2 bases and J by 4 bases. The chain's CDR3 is CASSVAGGAGNTIYF. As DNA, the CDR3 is TGTGCCAGCAGCGTTGCAGGGGGCGCCGGAAACACCATATATTTT.

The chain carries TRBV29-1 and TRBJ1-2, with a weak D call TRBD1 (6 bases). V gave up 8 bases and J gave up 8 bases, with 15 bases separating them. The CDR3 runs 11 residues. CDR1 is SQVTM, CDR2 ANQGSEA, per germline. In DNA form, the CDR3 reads TGCAGCCTCGGGACACCCTCCGGCTACACCTTC. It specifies CSLGTPSGYTF. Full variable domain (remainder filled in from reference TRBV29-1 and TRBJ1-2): SAVISQKPSRDICQRGTSLTIQCQVDSQVTMMFWYRQQPGQSLTLIATANQGSEATYESGFVIDKFPISRPNLTFSTLTVSNMSPEDSSIYLCSLGTPSGYTFGSGTRLTVV.